Listed here are 9 T cell receptor beta chains from one sample, sequenced in a study of T cells in localized non-small cell lung cancer. Clones were sequenced by immunoSEQ multiplex PCR, and TCRdb holds only the in-frame ones, with some missing. The repertoire holds 6,000 or so clones, with roughly a quarter as singletons. Here the sequenced sample was lung tumor tissue, taken before any cancer treatment. The receptors stem from an older female donor with stage I lung adenocarcinoma.

In regard to this clone: This sample also contains other DNA sequences that code for the same CDR3. The chain links TRBV5-1 to TRBJ2-5, with a weak D call TRBD2 (6 bases). The ends were cut back, 0 bases at V and 0 bases at J, with 6 bases in the middle. Per germline, CDR1 SGHRS and CDR2 YFSETQ. The CDR3 length is 14 residues. In DNA, the CDR3 is TGCGCCAGCAGCTTGGGGAGGGACCAAGAGACCCAGTACTTC. Its protein is CASSLGRDQETQYF.

This clone was detected ten times or more. The chain links TRBV11-3 to TRBJ2-3, with 10 bases aligning to TRBD2. CDR1 is SGHNT and CDR2 is YENEEA in the germline V gene. The length of the CDR3 is 16 residues. With V trimmed by 6 bases and J by 4 bases, 10 bases remained unmatched. The CDR3 DNA reads as TGTGCCAGCAGTTCTAGCGGGAGTACTTCCGCAGATACGCAGTATTTT. Translated, it gives CASSSSGSTSADTQYF.

This clone showed up just a few times. The chain is built from TRBV30 and TRBJ1-1; 10 nucleotides line up with TRBD1. J gave up 7 bases and V 2 bases, and 13 bases lay outside the gene matches. CDR3 length: 16 residues. CDR1 GTSNPN and CDR2 SVGIG come from the germline V gene (reference sequence). CDR3 nucleotides: TGTGCCTGGAGTAATCCGGGACAGGGGAAGTCGGGTGAAGCTTTCTTT. This codes for CAWSNPGQGKSGEAFF.

This clone was seen only a few times. The chain carries TRBV11-1 and TRBJ2-7; TRBD2 aligns across 16 bases. Losses at the gene ends were 5 bases for V and 6 bases for J; bases not matched to a gene: 7. The CDR3 length is 16 residues. Germline-derived CDR1 and CDR2 are SGHAT and FQDESV (reference sequence). The CDR3 DNA reads as TGTGCCAGCAGCACCGGGACTAGCGGGAGGGCCACCGAGCAGTACTTC. This codes for CASSTGTSGRATEQYF.

By sample fraction, this clone is medium-sized. V gene TRBV9 combines with J gene TRBJ2-4, with D perhaps matching TRBD1 (6 bases). Trimming cost V 4 bases and J 7 bases, with 12 bases left between them. CDR1 SGDLS and CDR2 YYNGEE come from the germline V gene. The CDR3 is made up of 13 amino acids. The DNA for the CDR3 is TGTGCCAGCAGCAGGCCAGGGGTGAACATTCAGTACTTC. Its protein product is CASSRPGVNIQYF.

The rearrangement links TRBV9 to TRBJ2-7; 14 bases align to TRBD2. The CDR3 has 15 amino acids. J gave up 2 bases and V 3 bases, and 1 base lay outside the gene matches. Germline V gene data show CDR1 as SGDLS and CDR2 as YYNGEE. The CDR3 spells CASSGGLAGAYEQYF. CDR3 nucleotide sequence: TGTGCCAGCAGCGGGGGACTAGCGGGAGCCTACGAGCAGTACTTC. Complete variable domain (other parts from reference TRBV9 and TRBJ2-7): DSGVTQTPKHLITATGQRVTLRCSPRSGDLSVYWYQQSLDQGLQFLIQYYNGEERAKGNILERFSAQQFPDLHSELNLSSLELGDSALYFCASSGGLAGAYEQYFGPGTRLTVT.

The chain links TRBV11-3 to TRBJ2-1; 10 bases align to TRBD2. The germline gives CDR1 SGHNT, CDR2 YENEEA. This CDR3 contains 16 residues. Germline trimming cut 4 bases from V and 0 bases from J; bases unmatched to any gene: 3. The CDR3 region is CASSSSGGSSYNEQFF. The CDR3 DNA reads TGTGCCAGCAGCTCTAGCGGGGGTAGCTCCTACAATGAGCAGTTCTTC.

This clone was counted only a few times. The chain has TRBV30 and TRBJ1-1; no firm D call. CDR1 and CDR2 from the germline V gene are GTSNPN and SVGIG (reference sequence). CDR3 length: 15 residues. V shed 6 bases and J shed 0 bases, with 17 bases lying between them. The CDR3 DNA reads as TGTGCCTGCGACATCCACAGAGAGATGAACACTGAAGCTTTCTTT. Protein: CACDIHREMNTEAFF.

This clone was counted a few times. An end of the junction differs from the germline gene, which may be a read error. The chain joins TRBV6-8 to TRBJ2-1; no reliable D call. The germline CDR1 and CDR2 sequences are MNHGY and SAAAGT. This CDR3 spans 12 amino acids. In DNA, the CDR3 is TGTGCCATCAGTGTCGAAGGCGATGAGCAGTTCTTC. It encodes CAISVEGDEQFF.